This is a list of T cell receptor beta chains from one sample in a study of blood T cell repertoires in COVID-19. Sequenced by immunoSEQ multiplex PCR; TCRdb stores in-frame clones only, minus some. This table has about 280,000 clones, nearly 90% appearing once. The material sequenced was peripheral blood. These receptors came from a man aged 18 to 29 with active or convalescent COVID-19. The CDR3 runs from the conserved cysteine through the conserved F or W. The D gene is left open where the match is weak. Clone size is shown for a subset of rows, as once, few, many or a class of expanded clone.

TRBV5-1,NA,TRBJ1-1,16,TRBD1,TGCGCCAGCAGCCCTAGGACAGGGACGGTGAACACTGAAGCTTTCTTT,CASSPRTGTVNTEAFF
TRBV4-3,NA,TRBJ2-7,14,NA,TGCGCCAGCAGCCTCCACTCGGGGGGCGGCGAGCAGTACTTC,CASSLHSGGGEQYF
TRBV19,NA,TRBJ1-2,12,TRBD1,TGTGCCAGTAGGACAGGGGACTATGGCTACACCTTC,CASRTGDYGYTF
TRBV5-1,NA,TRBJ1-6,14,TRBD1,TGCGCCAGCAGCTTGGACAGGGGAAATTCACCCCTCCACTTT,CASSLDRGNSPLHF
TRBV6-5,NA,TRBJ1-5,13,TRBD1,TGTGCCAGCAGTCAACAGGGGGGTCAGCCCCAGCATTTT,CASSQQGGQPQHF
TRBV27,NA,TRBJ2-7,14,TRBD1,TGTGCCAGCAGTTCCATTGGACAGGGGGACGAGCAGTACTTC,CASSSIGQGDEQYF
TRBV10-3,NA,TRBJ1-1,14,NA,TGTGCCATCAGTGAGTCAGCGGGAAACACTGAAGCTTTCTTT,CAISESAGNTEAFF
TRBV9,NA,TRBJ1-2,14,TRBD1,TGTGCCAGCAGCGTTGACAGGGTAGACTATGGCTACACCTTC,CASSVDRVDYGYTF
TRBV6-2/TRBV6-3,few,TRBJ1-2,13,NA,TGTGCCAGCAGTTACTCGGAGGTCTATGGCTACACCTTC,CASSYSEVYGYTF
TRBV11-3,NA,TRBJ1-3,16,TRBD1,TGTGCCAGCAGCCCCGGACAGGGTACATCTGGAAACACCATATATTTT,CASSPGQGTSGNTIYF
TRBV2,once,TRBJ2-1,15,TRBD2,TGTGCCAGCAGGGCGACTAGCGACTCGTCGGATGAGCAGTTCTTC,CASRATSDSSDEQFF
TRBV5-1,NA,TRBJ2-7,13,TRBD1,TGCGCCAGCAGCTTGGACTTGGGACAGTTACAGTACTTC,CASSLDLGQLQYF
TRBV27,NA,TRBJ1-6,19,NA,TGTGCCAGCAGTTTATCGGGGCGTGGCGCAGGATTTTATAATTCACCCCTCCACTTT,CASSLSGRGAGFYNSPLHF
TRBV7-8,NA,TRBJ2-7,17,TRBD2,TGTGCCAGCAGCTTAGTGGTTTCTAGCGGGGCCACCTACGAGCAGTACTTC,CASSLVVSSGATYEQYF
TRBV6-1,NA,TRBJ2-5,16,TRBD1,TGTGCCAGCAGTGAGGCAACCGGGACAGGGGAGGAGACCCAGTACTTC,CASSEATGTGEETQYF
TRBV14,NA,TRBJ1-2,16,NA,TGTGCCAGCAGCCCCCTATTAGGGGTTAGGGGTGATGGCTACACCTTC,CASSPLLGVRGDGYTF
TRBV7-9,NA,TRBJ2-1,16,TRBD1,TGTGCCAGCAGCTTAGGGGACAGGGGATACCCTAATGAGCAGTTCTTC,CASSLGDRGYPNEQFF
TRBV11-3,NA,TRBJ2-5,15,NA,TGTGCCAGCAGCTTCGGGTCCCAAGTGTCGGAGACCCAGTACTTC,CASSFGSQVSETQYF
TRBV10-1,NA,TRBJ2-3,16,TRBD1,TGCGCCAGCAGCCCAAGACAGGGGTGGGGGACAGATACGCAGTATTTT,CASSPRQGWGTDTQYF
TRBV6-5,NA,TRBJ1-2,14,TRBD1,TGTGCCAGCAGCGCCCAGGGGGCTCTCTATGGCTACACCTTC,CASSAQGALYGYTF
TRBV11-2,NA,TRBJ2-1,14,TRBD1,TGTGCCAGCAGCCGTTCACAGGGGTTGAGTGAGCAGTTCTTC,CASSRSQGLSEQFF
TRBV7-9,few,TRBJ1-6,16,TRBD1,TGTGCCAGCAGCCACATCCGGGACAGGGGGCTTTCACCCCTCCACTTT,CASSHIRDRGLSPLHF
TRBV6-5,NA,TRBJ1-2,14,TRBD1,TGTGCCAGCAGAGGATTTACAGGGGGCTATCGCTACACCTTC,CASRGFTGGYRYTF
TRBV7-3,NA,TRBJ2-3,15,TRBD1,TGTGCCAGCAGCTTAACGGACAGGGGGTCAGATACGCAGTATTTT,CASSLTDRGSDTQYF
TRBV19,NA,TRBJ2-1,13,NA,TGTGCCAGTAGTATTGAGGGAGACAATGAGCAGTTCTTC,CASSIEGDNEQFF
TRBV9,NA,TRBJ1-2,17,TRBD1,TGTGCCAGCAGCGTAGCGGCGGGACAGGGAGAGGACTATGGCTACACCTTC,CASSVAAGQGEDYGYTF
TRBV11-2,once,TRBJ2-7,16,NA,TGTGCCAGCAGCTTATCGGTCCCTACCGGCTCCTACGAGCAGTACTTC,CASSLSVPTGSYEQYF
TRBV6-2/TRBV6-3,NA,TRBJ2-7,15,TRBD2,TGTGCCAGCAGTTCGCCGGCTAGCGGGGGGTACGAGCAGTACTTC,CASSSPASGGYEQYF
TRBV7-9,NA,TRBJ1-4,14,TRBD1,TGTGCCAGCAGCCTTCGACAGGGGAATGAAAAACTGTTTTTT,CASSLRQGNEKLFF
TRBV7-2,NA,TRBJ2-5,15,NA,TGTGCCAGCAGCACCAACGGACACTACCAAGAGACCCAGTACTTC,CASSTNGHYQETQYF
TRBV6-5,NA,TRBJ1-4,16,NA,TGTGCCAGCAGTTACGGAACAGGAGCAACTAATGAAAAACTGTTTTTT,CASSYGTGATNEKLFF
TRBV10-2,NA,TRBJ1-3,13,NA,TGCGCCAGCAGTCTATCAGGGCTGGACACCATATATTTT,CASSLSGLDTIYF
TRBV2,NA,TRBJ1-2,18,TRBD1,TGTGCCAGCAGTGAAGCACCGGGACAGGCCCGATCGGGCTATGGCTACACCTTC,CASSEAPGQARSGYGYTF
TRBV9,once,TRBJ1-5,15,NA,TGTGCCAGCAGCGTAGCAGGGAATAGCAATCAGCCCCAGCATTTT,CASSVAGNSNQPQHF
TRBV7-6,NA,TRBJ1-1,15,TRBD1,TGTGCCAGCAGCACCTACAGGGGGCCGAACACTGAAGCTTTCTTT,CASSTYRGPNTEAFF
TRBV7-8,NA,TRBJ1-1,14,NA,TGTGCCAGCAGCCTAACGACAACGAACACTGAAGCTTTCTTT,CASSLTTTNTEAFF
TRBV5-6,few,TRBJ1-1,12,NA,TGTGCCAGCAGTACTATCTACACTGAAGCTTTCTTT,CASSTIYTEAFF
TRBV5-6,NA,TRBJ1-2,11,NA,TGTGCCAGCAGCTTGGCGGAGGGCTACACCTTC,CASSLAEGYTF
TRBV5-1,few,TRBJ1-2,13,NA,TGCGCCAGCAGCTTGGCCGGGGACTATGGCTACACCTTC,CASSLAGDYGYTF
TRBV5-6,once,TRBJ1-4,15,NA,TGTGCCAGCAGCGGAGCACAGGGTGTATGGGGAAAACTGTTTTTT,CASSGAQGVWGKLFF
TRBV6-1,NA,TRBJ2-3,16,TRBD2,TGTGCCAGCAGTGATTTACTAGCGGGGGGCACAGATACGCAGTATTTT,CASSDLLAGGTDTQYF